The subject of this entry is one T cell receptor (beta chain). Its antigen is not identified. V shed 0 bases and J shed 3 bases, with 18 bases lying between them. This CDR3 has 17 residues. The V gene's germline CDR1 is MGHRA and CDR2 YSYEKL. There were no patients who had received any treatment before thyroid surgery. Original processing notes: Using the CDR3 differences seen across clinicopathological groups, the authors built a distant-metastasis classifier for papillary thyroid cancer, which was meant to discriminate distant-metastatic patients. TCRdb re-called the PCR reads with MiXCR. Here the V and J calls rest on TCRdb's processing, not on the authors' analysis. Among about 20,000 clones, around a third were seen once, and the ten largest hold around an eighth. The data belong to a study of metastatic and nonmetastatic thyroid tumors. Study information: The comparison covered peripheral blood and tumor or nodule tissue in malignant and benign thyroid patients. Study-wide results and caveats: Reported TCR beta diversity, measured in blood and tumor, was significantly higher for malignant thyroid tumors than for benign nodules.

The gene calls are TRBV4-1 and TRBJ2-7; the D gene is possibly TRBD2 (5 bases). Sequencing input: blood. This clonotype was sampled from a female donor with papillary thyroid cancer or a benign thyroid nodule (not recorded which). Some clones in this sample may be carry-over from other donors' samples. CDR3 in amino acids: CASSQDSGSQSFYEQYF. The CDR3 coding sequence is TGCGCCAGCAGCCAAGATAGTGGGAGCCAGTCCTTCTACGAGCAGTACTTC.